The 32 T cell receptor beta chains given below trace back to one sample, sequenced in a study of blood T cell repertoires in COVID-19. Sequenced by immunoSEQ multiplex PCR; TCRdb stores in-frame clones only, minus some. Of fewer than 450,000 clones listed, approximately 88% are singletons. Sequencing was performed on PBMCs or T cells enriched from blood (not recorded which). Every receptor here comes from a woman aged 35 to 49 with acute COVID-19.

The J gene is TRBJ1-1, the V gene TRBV5-5, with D possibly being TRBD1 (6 bases). This CDR3 comprises 16 residues. Germline CDR1 SGHKS, CDR2 YYEKEE (reference sequence). Trimming stripped 2 bases from V and 5 bases from J, with 19 bases between. DNA of the CDR3: TGTGCCAGCAGCTTCGTTACGGGTAGGGGGAATACTGAAGCTTTCTTT. Protein sequence: CASSFVTGRGNTEAFF.

This clone appeared many times. The V call is TRBV7-9, the J call TRBJ1-4; TRBD1 agrees at 8 bases. This CDR3 is 15 amino acids long. Germline CDR1 is SEHNR and CDR2 is FQNEAQ (reference sequence). Trimming at V came to 5 bases and at J to 6 bases, leaving 8 bases not matched to a gene. The CDR3 nucleotides are TGTGCCAGCAGCATCGGACAGGGTTTTCATGAAAAACTGTTTTTT. Residues: CASSIGQGFHEKLFF. Full variable domain (remainder filled in from reference TRBV7-9 and TRBJ1-4): DTGVSQNPRHKITKRGQNVTFRCDPISEHNRLYWYRQTLGQGPEFLTYFQNEAQLEKSRLLSDRFSAERPKGSFSTLEIQRTEQGDSAMYLCASSIGQGFHEKLFFGSGTQLSVL.

The gene calls are TRBV7-9 and TRBJ1-1; maybe TRBD1 (6 bases). CDR1 SEHNR and CDR2 FQNEAQ come from the germline V gene (reference sequence). The CDR3 length is 16 residues. Deletions cut 3 bases from V and 0 bases from J, with 14 bases between. The CDR3: CASSLWGGGMNTEAFF. The CDR3 region has the DNA TGTGCCAGCAGCTTGTGGGGTGGGGGCATGAACACTGAAGCTTTCTTT.

The rearrangement joins TRBV4-1 to TRBJ1-2, with TRBD1 matching over 9 bases. Germline assignment: CDR1 MGHRA and CDR2 YSYEKL. The CDR3 sequence is 15 residues long. V shed 4 bases, J shed 4 bases, and the junction held 7 bases outside the gene matches. CDR3 sequence: CASSPGQGTPYGYTF. In nucleotides, the CDR3 is TGCGCCAGCAGCCCTGGACAGGGGACCCCCTATGGCTACACCTTC.

The chain is built from TRBV7-9 and TRBJ2-2; tentatively, D is TRBD2 (7 bases). Germline V gene lookup returns CDR1 SEHNR and CDR2 FQNEAQ (reference sequence). CDR3 length: 14 amino acids. Trimming took off 7 bases at V and 4 bases at J, with 13 bases between the two ends. The DNA of the CDR3 is TGTGCCAGCATCTGGGGGGGCCTCACCGGGGAGCTGTTTTTT. As protein: CASIWGGLTGELFF.

This chain links TRBV6-5 with TRBJ2-7; 10 positions agree with TRBD2. J gave up 3 bases and V 2 bases, and 1 base lay outside the gene matches. The CDR3 consists of 14 residues. The germline CDR1 and CDR2 sequences are MNHEY and SVGAGI. CDR3 DNA sequence: TGTGCCAGCAGTTACCGGACTAGCGGCTACGAGCAGTACTTC. It codes for CASSYRTSGYEQYF.

This clone was detected only a few times. This rearrangement joins TRBV19 to TRBJ1-6; TRBD1 is a possible D gene (6 bases). CDR1 LNHDA and CDR2 SQIVND come from the germline V gene (reference sequence). The length of the CDR3 is 16 residues. The V and J ends lost 6 bases and 5 bases respectively, with 17 bases between them. CDR3 in DNA: TGTGCCAGTAGGGGGGGGCGCGACAGAAATAATTCACCCCTCCACTTT. Translation gives CASRGGRDRNNSPLHF.

The V and J genes are TRBV15 and TRBJ1-2, with D uncertain. The CDR3 has 16 amino acids. V lost 1 base and J lost 4, with 16 bases in between. CDR1 and CDR2 (germline): LNHNV, YYDKDF (reference sequence). CDR3: CATSRVRSSGVYGYTF. CDR3 nucleotides: TGTGCCACCAGCAGAGTAAGGAGCAGCGGAGTCTATGGCTACACCTTC. Together with reference TRBV15 and TRBJ1-2, the CDR3 gives the full variable domain: DAMVIQNPRYQVTQFGKPVTLSCSQTLNHNVMYWYQQKSSQAPKLLFHYYDKDFNNEADTPDNFQSRRPNTSFCFLDIRSPGLGDTAMYLCATSRVRSSGVYGYTFGSGTRLTVV.

The V and J genes are TRBV6-5 and TRBJ2-7; 8 bases are shared with TRBD1. CDR1 is MNHEY, CDR2 SVGAGI, per germline. The CDR3 runs 15 residues. The junction had 10 bases not matched to a gene; V was cut back by 6 bases and J by 3 bases. CDR3 DNA: TGTGCCAGCAGGCTCGACAGGGGTATTGTCTACGAGCAGTACTTC. Its translation: CASRLDRGIVYEQYF.

The J gene is TRBJ1-1, the V gene TRBV12-5, with 11 bases identical to TRBD1. Trimming took 4 bases from V and 4 from J; bases not matched to a gene: 8. The CDR3 runs 16 residues. Germline lookup yields CDR1 LGHNT and CDR2 FRNRAP. The CDR3 region is CASGSAGTGGITEAFF. Written as DNA, the CDR3 is TGTGCTAGTGGTTCCGCCGGGACAGGGGGTATCACTGAAGCTTTCTTT.

The CDR3 nucleotides are TGCAGCGTTAAAAAGGGGGACTCTGGAAACACCATATATTTT. Translating gives CSVKKGDSGNTIYF. The chain joins TRBV29-1 to TRBJ1-3, with D perhaps matching TRBD1 (6 bases). CDR3 length: 14 residues. Germline-derived CDR1 and CDR2 are SQVTM and ANQGSEA. Trimming stripped 5 bases from V and 0 bases from J, with 11 bases between.

The CDR3 DNA reads TGTGCCAGCAGCTGGGGGGGGGCAGCGAATCAGCCCCAGCATTTT. Its protein product is CASSWGGAANQPQHF. The rearrangement joins TRBV5-8 to TRBJ1-5; D possibly corresponds to TRBD1 (6 bases). Germline CDR1 reads SGHTS; CDR2 reads YDEGEE. This CDR3 has 15 amino acids. Trimming took off 3 bases at V and 4 bases at J, with 14 bases between the two ends.

V gene TRBV30 combines with J gene TRBJ2-2; D might be TRBD1 (5 bases). CDR1 and CDR2 from the germline V gene are GTSNPN and SVGIG (reference sequence). Between the trimmed V and J ends, which lost 5 bases and 2 bases, there was a span of 9 bases. This CDR3 is 13 amino acids long. CDR3 sequence reads: CAWYRTNTGELFF. CDR3 bases: TGTGCCTGGTACCGGACAAACACCGGGGAGCTGTTTTTT.

The chain joins TRBV7-2 to TRBJ2-2; possible D gene TRBD1, 6 bases. V was clipped by 2 bases and J by 5 bases, with 15 bases between them. The length of the CDR3 is 16 residues. Germline CDR1 is SGHTA and CDR2 is FQGNSA. The CDR3 DNA reads as TGTGCCAGCAGCTTATTGTCAGGGGCTGGGACCGGGGAGCTGTTTTTT. This translates into CASSLLSGAGTGELFF.

This clone came up once. V gene TRBV7-9 combines with J gene TRBJ1-6, with D uncertain. The CDR3 is made up of 14 amino acids. V lost 1 base and J 8 bases, leaving 9 bases between the germline ends. Germline assignment: CDR1 SEHNR and CDR2 FQNEAQ (reference sequence). The CDR3 sequence: CASSLGNDYSPLHF. CDR3 sequence (DNA): TGTGCCAGCAGCTTAGGAAACGACTATTCACCCCTCCACTTT.

V and J are TRBV5-1 and TRBJ1-5; D is undetermined. The CDR3 covers 15 residues. Trimming stripped 0 bases from V and 7 bases from J, with 14 bases between. Germline V gives CDR1 SGHRS, CDR2 YFSETQ. The CDR3 is CASSLVGETGQPQHF. In DNA, the CDR3 is TGCGCCAGCAGCTTGGTCGGGGAAACGGGGCAGCCCCAGCATTTT.

Remarks on this clone: The same CDR3 also results from other DNA sequences found in this sample. V is TRBV7-9 and J is TRBJ2-7, with 7 positions matching TRBD1. Germline V gene lookup returns CDR1 SEHNR and CDR2 FQNEAQ (reference sequence). After removal of 4 bases from V and 4 bases from J, the junction contained 1 base not matched to a gene. The CDR3 sequence is 12 residues long. In nucleotides, the CDR3 is TGTGCCAGCAGCTCACAGGGGTACGAGCAGTACTTC. Its translation: CASSSQGYEQYF.

The rearrangement links TRBV30 to TRBJ1-1; D is perhaps TRBD1 (6 bases). Germline CDR1 reads GTSNPN; CDR2 reads SVGIG (reference sequence). This CDR3 has 10 amino acids. V gave up 7 bases and J gave up 5 bases, with 8 bases separating them. The CDR3 region has the DNA TGTGCCTCAGGGGAGACTGAAGCTTTCTTT. Translating it yields CASGETEAFF.

This chain joins TRBV11-2 and TRBJ2-2; the match to TRBD1 covers 7 bases. Germline V gene data show CDR1 as SGHAT and CDR2 as FQNNGV. The CDR3 has 16 residues. V dropped 4 bases and J dropped 4; count of bases not matched to a gene: 9. CDR3 protein: CASSSRGQRSTGELFF. For the CDR3, the DNA is TGTGCCAGCAGCTCCCGGGGACAGCGTAGCACCGGGGAGCTGTTTTTT.

This clone was detected once. The V gene is TRBV5-6, the J gene TRBJ2-1; 10 nucleotides agree with TRBD2. The CDR3 runs to 15 residues. Unmatched junction bases numbered 7, after V lost 2 bases and J lost 8 bases. Germline V gene lookup returns CDR1 SGHDT and CDR2 YYEEEE. The CDR3 here is CASSFLGSGGYEQFF. The CDR3 nucleotides read TGTGCCAGCAGCTTCCTAGGTAGCGGGGGGTATGAGCAGTTCTTC.

The chain uses TRBV4-1 and TRBJ1-2, with D tentatively TRBD1 (6 bases). The CDR3 has 18 amino acids. V shed 0 bases and J shed 8 bases, with 25 bases lying between them. Germline CDR1 is MGHRA and CDR2 is YSYEKL. Here the CDR3 DNA reads TGCGCCAGCAGCCAAGATCTCTCTGGGACCCAGGGGTGGAGAGGCTACACCTTC. Translation: CASSQDLSGTQGWRGYTF.

The sample holds one count of this clone. The V call is TRBV5-8, the J call TRBJ2-3; 8 nucleotides agree with TRBD2. CDR1 is SGHTS and CDR2 is YDEGEE in the germline V gene. The CDR3 is made up of 16 amino acids. V shed 0 bases, J shed 3 bases, and the junction held 6 bases outside the gene matches. CDR3 loop: CASSLGLAGPTDTQYF. The CDR3 DNA is TGTGCCAGCAGCTTGGGTTTAGCGGGGCCAACAGATACGCAGTATTTT. Variable domain in full (rest from reference TRBV5-8 and TRBJ2-3): EAGVTQSPTHLIKTRGQQATLRCSPISGHTSVYWYQQALGLGLQFLLWYDEGEERNRGNFPPRFSGRQFPNYSSELNVNALELEDSALYLCASSLGLAGPTDTQYFGPGTRLTVL.

This chain joins TRBV7-9 and TRBJ2-5; 8 positions match TRBD2. CDR1 SEHNR and CDR2 FQNEAQ come from the germline V gene (reference sequence). V lost 6 bases and J lost 4; bases outside the gene matches: 7. The CDR3 totals 14 residues. The CDR3 sequence is CASRSLAGGETQYF. The CDR3 DNA sequence: TGTGCCAGCAGGTCCCTCGCGGGGGGAGAGACCCAGTACTTC.

This chain connects TRBV27 to TRBJ1-1; TRBD1 aligns across 8 bases. Germline CDR1 is MNHEY and CDR2 is SMNVEV (reference sequence). CDR3 size: 17 residues. Trimming removed 2 bases from V and 3 bases from J; junction bases left unmatched: 11. Here the CDR3 reads CASSLGWQGALDTEAFF. The CDR3 DNA sequence: TGTGCCAGCAGTTTAGGATGGCAGGGGGCGCTCGACACTGAAGCTTTCTTT.

The chain recombines TRBV5-1 with TRBJ1-5; D is possibly TRBD1 (6 bases). The V end lost 5 bases, the J end lost 0 bases, and 12 bases lay between the germline ends. From germline, CDR1 is SGHRS and CDR2 YFSETQ. This CDR3 comprises 15 residues. This CDR3 reads CASRQGYYSNQPQHF. The CDR3 nucleotides are TGCGCCAGCAGACAGGGATACTATAGCAATCAGCCCCAGCATTTT.

The chain joins TRBV4-1 to TRBJ2-5; 12 nucleotides align to TRBD2. This CDR3 is built from 17 residues. Germline values: CDR1 MGHRA, CDR2 YSYEKL. V shed 4 bases, J shed 4 bases, and the junction held 10 bases outside the gene matches. CDR3 sequence: CASSPNSLLAGGETQYF. CDR3 in DNA: TGCGCCAGCAGCCCTAACAGTTTACTAGCGGGGGGAGAGACCCAGTACTTC.

The chain joins TRBV28 to TRBJ2-7; TRBD1 aligns across 7 bases. V shed 4 bases and J 2 bases; nucleotides not matched to a gene: 8. Looked up from germline, CDR1 is MDHEN and CDR2 is SYDVKM. The CDR3 runs 15 residues. The chain's CDR3 is CASSSQTGTAYEQYF. The CDR3 nucleotides are TGTGCCAGCAGTTCACAGACAGGGACCGCCTACGAGCAGTACTTC.

The chain links TRBV7-2 to TRBJ1-6; TRBD1 agrees at 7 bases. This CDR3 has 15 residues. The germline V gene encodes CDR1 SGHTA and CDR2 FQGNSA. Unmatched junction bases numbered 4, after V lost 4 bases and J lost 4 bases. The CDR3 here is CASSSDRSYNSPLHF. The CDR3 DNA sequence: TGTGCCAGCAGCTCGGACAGGTCGTATAATTCACCCCTCCACTTT. The whole variable domain, filled in from reference TRBV7-2 and TRBJ1-6, reads GAGVSQSPSNKVTEKGKDVELRCDPISGHTALYWYRQSLGQGLEFLIYFQGNSAPDKSGLPSDRFSAERTGGSVSTLTIQRTQQEDSAVYLCASSSDRSYNSPLHFGNGTRLTVT.

The chain joins TRBV9 to TRBJ2-5, with 8 bases lining up with TRBD2. The V and J ends lost 3 bases and 1 base, in that order; junction bases with no gene match: 11. This CDR3 contains 17 residues. Per the germline V gene, CDR1 is SGDLS and CDR2 is YYNGEE. The CDR3 region has the DNA TGTGCCAGCAGCGCCCCTAGAGCGGGAGCAACCCAAGAGACCCAGTACTTC. Its protein is CASSAPRAGATQETQYF.

This sequence joins TRBV7-8 and TRBJ2-1, with a weak D call TRBD2 (6 bases). CDR3 length: 13 residues. V was pared by 0 bases and J by 10 bases, with 10 bases between. Germline CDR1 and CDR2: SGHVS and FQNEAQ. The CDR3 protein is CASSLATGREQFF. CDR3 nucleotide sequence: TGTGCCAGCAGCTTAGCGACGGGGAGGGAGCAGTTCTTC.

V gene TRBV5-1 combines with J gene TRBJ1-1; 8 bases are shared with TRBD1. After removal of 0 bases from V and 12 bases from J, the junction contained 4 bases not matched to a gene. CDR1 and CDR2 (germline): SGHRS, YFSETQ. This CDR3 has 12 residues. CDR3 amino acids: CASSLGQGTTFF. The CDR3 bases are TGCGCCAGCAGCTTGGGACAGGGGACGACTTTCTTT.

CDR3 in amino acids: CASSDDRGPEKLFF. The CDR3 nucleotides read TGTGCCAGTAGTGACGACAGGGGGCCTGAAAAACTGTTTTTT. The chain is built from TRBV19 and TRBJ1-4; 10 positions match TRBD1. The V segment lost 5 bases and the J segment 7 bases; nucleotides outside the gene matches: 4. CDR3 length equals 14 residues. Germline CDR1 and CDR2: LNHDA and SQIVND (reference sequence).